Following are 27 T cell receptor beta chains from one sample sequenced in a study of beta chain features in type 1 diabetes. Study-wide findings and caveats: For Type 1 diabetes patients, all four CD4+ subsets carried TCRB CDR3s that were moderately but significantly shorter.

These receptors are not linked to any known antigen. As every portion of the isolated RNA was reverse transcribed, the sequencing read expressed TCRB transcripts. The method was immunoSEQ multiplex PCR; TCRdb's version includes in-frame clones alone and lacks a portion of them. The sample lists hundreds of thousands of clones, 11% to 15% occurring once. Sequenced: naive CD4+ T cells from blood. These receptor sequences come from a man between 18 and 29 years old with type 1 diabetes.

The chain uses TRBV19 and TRBJ2-5, with 10 bases that match TRBD2. V shed 1 base, J shed 5 bases, and the junction held 7 bases outside the gene matches. Germline assignment: CDR1 LNHDA and CDR2 SQIVND (reference sequence). The CDR3 loop spans 16 amino acids. CDR3 coding DNA: TGTGCCAGTAGTATAGCTAGCGGGGGACCCCTCGAGACCCAGTACTTC. Translated: CASSIASGGPLETQYF.

The chain couples TRBV7-9 to TRBJ2-2, with a weak D call TRBD1 (6 bases). Deletions cut 5 bases from V and 0 bases from J, with 16 bases between. The CDR3 is 17 amino acids. CDR1 and CDR2 from the germline V gene are SEHNR and FQNEAQ (reference sequence). CDR3 sequence: CASSKATGTSNTGELFF. DNA for the CDR3: TGTGCCAGCAGCAAAGCCACCGGGACATCGAACACCGGGGAGCTGTTTTTT.

This clone was detected a few times. The J gene is TRBJ2-7, the V gene TRBV7-2; 8 bases fit TRBD2. The germline V gene has CDR1 SGHTA and CDR2 FQGNSA. J gave up 6 bases and V 7 bases, and 14 bases lay outside the gene matches. This CDR3 is 15 amino acids long. The CDR3 reads CASTPMGKLAGEQYF. In nucleotides, the CDR3 is TGTGCCAGCACCCCTATGGGGAAGCTAGCGGGCGAGCAGTACTTC.

This clone turned up a few times. The chain couples TRBV28 to TRBJ1-5, with D unresolved. CDR1 is MDHEN and CDR2 is SYDVKM in the germline V gene. V lost 2 bases and J 10 bases, leaving 9 bases between the germline ends. The CDR3 spans 12 residues. As DNA, the CDR3 is TGTGCCAGCAGTTTAATCATCTCTCCCCAGCATTTT. Its translation: CASSLIISPQHF.

This clone came up a few times. This rearrangement joins TRBV4-3 to TRBJ2-2, with D perhaps being TRBD1 or TRBD2 (7 bases each). Germline loops: CDR1 LGHNA, CDR2 YSLEER. The V end was cut by 11 bases, the J end by 4 bases, with 17 bases between. The CDR3 has 14 residues. The CDR3 DNA reads TGCGCCTCTGCCAGGGGGGGTAGCACCGGGGAGCTGTTTTTT. As protein: CASARGGSTGELFF.

This chain links TRBV13 with TRBJ1-2, with no clear D. With 5 bases removed from V and 4 bases from J, the gap between germline ends came to 14 bases. This CDR3 spans 14 amino acids. Germline loops: CDR1 PRHDT, CDR2 FYEKMQ (reference sequence). CDR3 sequence (DNA): TGTGCCAGCAGCCACACGGTGACCCCCTATGGCTACACCTTC. Its protein is CASSHTVTPYGYTF.

The genes are TRBV5-1 and TRBJ2-1; D not resolved. V lost 6 bases and J 0 bases, leaving 13 bases between the germline ends. CDR3 length: 15 amino acids. Germline V gene data show CDR1 as SGHRS and CDR2 as YFSETQ. Written as DNA, the CDR3 is TGCGCCAGCACTATAGACCCGAGCTCCTACAATGAGCAGTTCTTC. It yields the protein CASTIDPSSYNEQFF.

The CDR3 bases are TGTGCCAGCAGCTTAAGTGCCAGGGACAATGAGCAGTTCTTC. It codes for CASSLSARDNEQFF. J is TRBJ2-1 and V is TRBV7-3; perhaps TRBD1 as D (5 bases). The CDR3 has 14 residues. V was shortened by 1 base and J by 5 bases, with 9 bases between the two germline ends. Per the germline V gene, CDR1 is SGHTA and CDR2 is FQGTGA.

The chain links TRBV2 to TRBJ1-5, with TRBD1 identical over 8 bases. J gave up 6 bases and V 7 bases, and 8 bases lay outside the gene matches. The germline CDR1 and CDR2 sequences are SNHLY and FYNNEI. The CDR3 extends over 14 amino acids. The chain's CDR3 is CASTRTGNSQPQHF. The CDR3, as DNA: TGTGCCAGCACTCGGACAGGGAATAGTCAGCCCCAGCATTTT.

The rearrangement links TRBV30 to TRBJ2-1; D uncertain. V was pared by 4 bases and J by 3 bases, with 7 bases between. Germline CDR1 GTSNPN, CDR2 SVGIG (reference sequence). This CDR3 contains 12 residues. The CDR3 sequence is CAWNWGYNEQFF. The CDR3 nucleotides read TGTGCCTGGAATTGGGGCTACAATGAGCAGTTCTTC.

This clone has just a few counts. This chain joins TRBV5-1 and TRBJ1-5, with 7 bases matching TRBD1. CDR1 and CDR2 from the germline V gene are SGHRS and YFSETQ. The junction had 7 bases not matched to a gene; V was cut back by 5 bases and J by 5 bases. This CDR3 spans 14 amino acids. The CDR3 nucleotides read TGCGCCAGCAGTCCCGGGACAGAGGATCAGCCCCAGCATTTT. It codes for CASSPGTEDQPQHF. The entire variable domain, with the rest obtained from reference TRBV5-1 and TRBJ1-5, is as follows: KAGVTQTPRYLIKTRGQQVTLSCSPISGHRSVSWYQQTPGQGLQFLFEYFSETQRNKGNFPGRFSGRQFSNSRSEMNVSTLELGDSALYLCASSPGTEDQPQHFGDGTRLSIL.

The chain employs TRBV6-5 and TRBJ2-1; D not resolved. Looked up from germline, CDR1 is MNHEY and CDR2 is SVGAGI. There are 12 residues in the CDR3. V lost 8 bases, J lost 10 bases, and 15 bases lay in between. Written as DNA, the CDR3 is TGTGCCAGCTCCATAAGGTTGGGGGAGCAGTTCTTC. This sequence encodes CASSIRLGEQFF.

This clone came up a few times. V gene TRBV10-3 combines with J gene TRBJ1-1, with D unclear. CDR3 length equals 15 residues. V was cut by 0 bases and J by 1 base, with 9 bases left in between. CDR1 and CDR2 from the germline V gene are ENHRY and SYGVKD. In nucleotides, the CDR3 is TGTGCCATCAGTGAGTCGAAAGGTTCGAACACTGAAGCTTTCTTT. Translation: CAISESKGSNTEAFF.

This clone was recorded a few times. The chain links TRBV14 to TRBJ2-1; no clear D. The germline V gene encodes CDR1 SGHDN and CDR2 FVKESK. CDR3 size: 15 residues. Trimming cost V 1 base and J 6 bases, with 13 bases left between them. Here the CDR3 reads CASSQVLGESNEQFF. Here the CDR3 DNA reads TGTGCCAGCAGCCAAGTTCTCGGAGAAAGCAATGAGCAGTTCTTC. Full variable domain (remainder filled in from reference TRBV14 and TRBJ2-1): EAGVTQFPSHSVIEKGQTVTLRCDPISGHDNLYWYRRVMGKEIKFLLHFVKESKQDESGMPNNRFLAERTGGTYSTLKVQPAELEDSGVYFCASSQVLGESNEQFFGPGTRLTVL.

The chain combines TRBV19 with TRBJ1-2, with TRBD1 identical over 9 bases. Per germline, CDR1 LNHDA and CDR2 SQIVND (reference sequence). The V segment lost 6 bases and the J segment 4 bases; nucleotides outside the gene matches: 9. This CDR3 region has 15 residues. The CDR3 spells CASSLLTTGGYGYTF. Written as DNA, the CDR3 is TGTGCCAGTAGCCTCCTTACGACAGGGGGCTATGGCTACACCTTC.

This clone was counted only a few times. The chain employs TRBV5-1 and TRBJ2-7; either TRBD1 or TRBD2 may supply D (5 bases each). CDR1 and CDR2 from the germline V gene are SGHRS and YFSETQ. The CDR3 sequence is 15 residues long. Trimming cost V 0 bases and J 0 bases, with 10 bases left between them. The CDR3 DNA is TGCGCCAGCAGCTTGGACGGGACCGTCTCCTACGAGCAGTACTTC. Translating it yields CASSLDGTVSYEQYF.

Only a few counts were recorded for this clone. The chain uses TRBV7-9 and TRBJ2-7, with D possibly matching TRBD1 (5 bases). Germline V gene data show CDR1 as SEHNR and CDR2 as FQNEAQ (reference sequence). V lost 7 bases, J lost 0 bases, and 16 bases lay in between. This CDR3 region has 15 residues. The CDR3 loop is CASILSYGASYEQYF. Here the CDR3 DNA reads TGTGCCAGCATCCTATCCTATGGGGCCTCCTACGAGCAGTACTTC.

The chain carries TRBV30 and TRBJ2-3, with 14 bases matching TRBD2. J was trimmed by 4 bases and V by 4 bases; bases with no gene match: 4. In germline, CDR1 is GTSNPN, CDR2 SVGIG (reference sequence). The CDR3 covers 15 residues. The CDR3 sequence: CAWMGGLAGADTQYF. CDR3 in DNA: TGTGCCTGGATGGGGGGACTAGCGGGAGCAGATACGCAGTATTTT.

This chain joins TRBV14 and TRBJ1-2, with TRBD1 matching 7 bases. The CDR3 totals 16 residues. V dropped 3 bases and J dropped 0; count of bases not matched to a gene: 7. In germline, CDR1 is SGHDN, CDR2 FVKESK. CDR3 protein: CASSHRQGRTNYGYTF. DNA for the CDR3: TGTGCCAGCAGCCACCGACAGGGTCGGACTAACTATGGCTACACCTTC.

CDR3 in amino acids: CASSLGKGRANYGYTF. The CDR3 bases are TGTGCCAGCAGCTTGGGAAAGGGGAGAGCTAACTATGGCTACACCTTC. The chain recombines TRBV5-6 with TRBJ1-2, with D maybe TRBD1 (5 bases). Germline CDR1 reads SGHDT; CDR2 reads YYEEEE. The CDR3 contains 16 residues. The ends were cut back, 0 bases at V and 0 bases at J, with 12 bases in the middle.

With regard to this clone: The junction shows a germline mismatch at one end, possibly a read error. The chain uses TRBV7-7 and TRBJ1-5, with 9 positions matching TRBD1. CDR3 length equals 18 residues. Germline CDR1 is SSHAT and CDR2 is FNYEAQ (reference sequence). The CDR3, as DNA: TGTGCTAGCAGCTGTCGGGACAGGGAAATGAATAGCAATCAGCCCCAGCATTTT. Its translation: CASSCRDREMNSNQPQHF.

The chain employs TRBV29-1 and TRBJ2-5, with D possibly matching TRBD2 (5 bases). V was trimmed by 3 bases and J by 3 bases, leaving 8 bases between them. Germline-derived CDR1 and CDR2 are SQVTM and ANQGSEA. This CDR3 has 12 residues. This CDR3 reads CSVERRKETQYF. The CDR3 bases are TGCAGCGTTGAGCGGAGGAAAGAGACCCAGTACTTC.

The rearrangement joins TRBV6-5 to TRBJ2-4, with TRBD1 as a possible D gene (5 bases). The CDR3 has 14 amino acids. CDR1 and CDR2 from the germline V gene are MNHEY and SVGAGI. The V and J ends lost 2 bases and 6 bases respectively, with 11 bases between them. CDR3 nucleotides: TGTGCCAGCAGTTACGGAAACAGGTTAAACATTCAGTACTTC. It translates to CASSYGNRLNIQYF.

This clone showed up just a few times. The rearrangement uses TRBV29-1 and TRBJ2-7, with D tentatively TRBD1 (5 bases). From germline, CDR1 is SQVTM and CDR2 ANQGSEA. V was trimmed by 3 bases and J by 1 base, leaving 10 bases between them. This CDR3 region has 13 residues. The CDR3 here is CSVDREGSYEQYF. The CDR3 DNA follows: TGCAGCGTTGACAGGGAAGGTTCCTACGAGCAGTACTTC.

The V gene is TRBV14, the J gene TRBJ1-2, with a weak D call TRBD1 (6 bases). The CDR3 covers 15 residues. The V end was cut by 1 base, the J end by 3 bases, with 12 bases between. From germline, CDR1 is SGHDN and CDR2 FVKESK. CDR3 nucleotides: TGTGCCAGCAGCCAAGGGAGACAGGAGGACTATGGCTACACCTTC. It translates to CASSQGRQEDYGYTF.

The table lists this clone with a few counts. The V gene is TRBV30, the J gene TRBJ1-5; D is unclear. The germline V gene has CDR1 GTSNPN and CDR2 SVGIG (reference sequence). This CDR3 has 14 residues. Trimming stripped 2 bases from V and 3 bases from J, with 11 bases between. The CDR3 DNA reads as TGTGCCTGGAGTCCGGACGGATTCAATCAGCCCCAGCATTTT. It translates to CAWSPDGFNQPQHF.

The chain recombines TRBV29-1 with TRBJ2-7; 11 bases agree with TRBD2. This CDR3 has 13 amino acids. Germline-derived CDR1 and CDR2 are SQVTM and ANQGSEA. The trim removed 4 bases at V and 6 bases at J, leaving 5 bases unmatched. DNA of the CDR3: TGCAGCGTTGGTACGCTAGCGGGAGGCGAGCAGTACTTC. Translated, it gives CSVGTLAGGEQYF.